These T cell receptor beta chains were read from a single sample in a study of T cell changes during pregnancy in multiple sclerosis. Only in-frame clones appear in the TCRdb table, and some are missing; sequencing was by immunoSEQ multiplex PCR. The profile shows roughly 93,000 clones, 80% to 95% of them singletons. Sequences were derived from peripheral blood, sampled in the first trimester of pregnancy. The receptor source for this set is a female donor in good health, enrolled as a control in a pregnancy study. Each CDR3 is given with its conserved first and last residue. D genes are given only for firm matches. Where a row states a size, it is once, few, many or the class of an expanded clone; other rows omit it.

v_gene: TRBV19; j_gene: TRBJ2-6; abundance: few; d_gene: .; CDR3aa: CASTGGAHSGANVLTF; CDR3nt: TGTGCCAGTACCGGGGGTGCACACTCTGGGGCCAACGTCCTGACTTTC
v_gene: TRBV19; j_gene: TRBJ1-1; abundance: .; d_gene: .; CDR3aa: CASSTRVGGTEAFF; CDR3nt: TGTGCCAGTAGTACCAGGGTCGGTGGAACTGAAGCTTTCTTT
v_gene: TRBV19; j_gene: TRBJ2-7; abundance: .; d_gene: TRBD1; CDR3aa: CASSTPGQGSYEQYF; CDR3nt: TGTGCCAGTAGTACCCCGGGACAGGGGTCCTACGAGCAGTACTTC
v_gene: TRBV28; j_gene: TRBJ1-5; abundance: .; d_gene: .; CDR3aa: CASSLKRQGNQPQHF; CDR3nt: TGTGCCAGCAGTTTAAAGCGGCAGGGGAATCAGCCCCAGCATTTT
v_gene: TRBV28; j_gene: TRBJ2-7; abundance: once; d_gene: TRBD1; CDR3aa: CASKGTGRYEQYF; CDR3nt: TGTGCCAGCAAAGGGACAGGAAGGTACGAGCAGTACTTC
v_gene: TRBV18; j_gene: TRBJ1-1; abundance: .; d_gene: TRBD1; CDR3aa: CASSQYRGNTEAFF; CDR3nt: TGTGCCAGCTCCCAATACAGGGGGAACACTGAAGCTTTCTTT
v_gene: TRBV2; j_gene: TRBJ2-2; abundance: .; d_gene: TRBD1; CDR3aa: CASRATGNPGELFF; CDR3nt: TGTGCCAGCAGGGCGACAGGGAACCCCGGGGAGCTGTTTTTT
v_gene: TRBV2; j_gene: TRBJ1-4; abundance: .; d_gene: TRBD1; CDR3aa: CASSEDRAGEKLFF; CDR3nt: TGTGCCAGCAGTGAGGACAGGGCTGGAGAAAAACTGTTTTTT
v_gene: TRBV4-3; j_gene: TRBJ2-2; abundance: .; d_gene: .; CDR3aa: CASSQPKGGVRTGELFF; CDR3nt: TGCGCCAGCAGCCAACCCAAGGGGGGGGTGCGGACCGGGGAGCTGTTTTTT
v_gene: TRBV23-1; j_gene: TRBJ1-4; abundance: .; d_gene: .; CDR3aa: CASSQRQGAGVYEAKLFF; CDR3nt: TGCGCCAGCAGTCAACGGCAGGGTGCAGGAGTGTATGAGGCAAAACTGTTTTTT
v_gene: TRBV6-5; j_gene: TRBJ1-2; abundance: .; d_gene: TRBD1; CDR3aa: CASSFYRGGGYTF; CDR3nt: TGTGCCAGCAGTTTCTACAGGGGCGGCGGCTACACCTTC
v_gene: TRBV5-4; j_gene: TRBJ1-2; abundance: .; d_gene: .; CDR3aa: CASGGDYGYTF; CDR3nt: TGTGCCAGCGGCGGTGACTATGGCTACACCTTC
v_gene: TRBV6-5; j_gene: TRBJ1-4; abundance: .; d_gene: .; CDR3aa: CASKRVATNEKLFF; CDR3nt: TGTGCCAGCAAGAGGGTCGCAACTAATGAAAAACTGTTTTTT
v_gene: TRBV7-9; j_gene: TRBJ2-7; abundance: .; d_gene: TRBD1; CDR3aa: CASSSGTGGSEQYF; CDR3nt: TGTGCCAGCAGCTCCGGGACAGGGGGTAGCGAGCAGTACTTC
v_gene: TRBV28; j_gene: TRBJ2-7; abundance: .; d_gene: TRBD2; CDR3aa: CASSPRGGASYEQYF; CDR3nt: TGTGCCAGCAGCCCACGCGGGGGGGCGAGCTACGAGCAGTACTTC
v_gene: TRBV14; j_gene: TRBJ1-3; abundance: .; d_gene: TRBD1; CDR3aa: CASSPNRGQGWLSGNTIYF; CDR3nt: TGTGCCAGCAGCCCTAACCGGGGACAGGGGTGGCTCTCTGGAAACACCATATATTTT
v_gene: TRBV28; j_gene: TRBJ2-5; abundance: once; d_gene: TRBD1; CDR3aa: CASSRLRTGGMKTQYF; CDR3nt: TGTGCCAGCAGCCGGCTCCGGACAGGGGGCATGAAGACCCAGTACTTC
v_gene: TRBV2; j_gene: TRBJ2-1; abundance: .; d_gene: .; CDR3aa: CASSEALRGNEQFF; CDR3nt: TGTGCCAGCAGTGAAGCGCTTCGGGGTAATGAGCAGTTCTTC
v_gene: TRBV4-2; j_gene: TRBJ1-6; abundance: .; d_gene: .; CDR3aa: CASKDGGSPLHF; CDR3nt: TGTGCCAGCAAGGACGGGGGTTCACCCCTCCACTTT
v_gene: TRBV30; j_gene: TRBJ2-7; abundance: .; d_gene: TRBD1; CDR3aa: CAWTGGAYEQYF; CDR3nt: TGTGCCTGGACAGGGGGTGCCTACGAGCAGTACTTC
v_gene: TRBV4-3; j_gene: TRBJ1-1; abundance: few; d_gene: TRBD1; CDR3aa: CASSPTGAEAFF; CDR3nt: TGCGCCAGCAGCCCGACAGGGGCTGAAGCTTTCTTT
v_gene: TRBV18; j_gene: TRBJ1-2; abundance: .; d_gene: .; CDR3aa: CASSPEGADYGYTF; CDR3nt: TGTGCCAGCTCACCAGAGGGAGCGGACTATGGCTACACCTTC
v_gene: TRBV11-1; j_gene: TRBJ2-2; abundance: .; d_gene: TRBD1; CDR3aa: CASNRGTGLTGELFF; CDR3nt: TGTGCCAGCAATAGAGGGACAGGGCTCACCGGGGAGCTGTTTTTT
v_gene: TRBV7-9; j_gene: TRBJ1-2; abundance: .; d_gene: TRBD1; CDR3aa: CASSLIGTGLDYGYTF; CDR3nt: TGTGCCAGCAGCTTAATAGGGACAGGGCTGGACTATGGCTACACCTTC
v_gene: TRBV4-3; j_gene: TRBJ1-2; abundance: once; d_gene: .; CDR3aa: CASSQESDNSYGYTF; CDR3nt: TGCGCCAGCAGCCAAGAGTCTGACAACTCCTATGGCTACACCTTC
v_gene: TRBV4-3; j_gene: TRBJ1-1; abundance: .; d_gene: .; CDR3aa: CASSQGRQDEAFF; CDR3nt: TGCGCCAGCAGCCAAGGGAGACAGGACGAAGCTTTCTTT
v_gene: TRBV6-1; j_gene: TRBJ1-4; abundance: .; d_gene: TRBD1; CDR3aa: CASSIQGGAEKLFF; CDR3nt: TGTGCCAGCAGTATACAGGGGGGGGCAGAAAAACTGTTTTTT
v_gene: TRBV7-9; j_gene: TRBJ1-1; abundance: once; d_gene: .; CDR3aa: CASSSLNPTGRAEAFF; CDR3nt: TGTGCCAGCAGCTCCTTAAACCCTACAGGGAGGGCTGAAGCTTTCTTT
v_gene: TRBV11-2; j_gene: TRBJ2-5; abundance: .; d_gene: .; CDR3aa: CASSLEEGLAETQYF; CDR3nt: TGTGCCAGCAGCTTAGAAGAGGGTTTAGCGGAGACCCAGTACTTC
v_gene: TRBV10-3; j_gene: TRBJ2-1; abundance: .; d_gene: TRBD2; CDR3aa: CAITLAGAYNEQFF; CDR3nt: TGTGCCATCACCTTAGCGGGGGCATACAATGAGCAGTTCTTC
v_gene: TRBV10-3; j_gene: TRBJ1-2; abundance: .; d_gene: TRBD1; CDR3aa: CAIAWGQGDGYTF; CDR3nt: TGTGCCATCGCCTGGGGACAGGGGGATGGCTACACCTTC
v_gene: TRBV28; j_gene: TRBJ1-2; abundance: .; d_gene: .; CDR3aa: CASSPLRRGYGYTF; CDR3nt: TGTGCCAGCAGTCCTCTCCGTCGGGGATATGGCTACACCTTC
v_gene: TRBV4-1; j_gene: TRBJ2-7; abundance: .; d_gene: .; CDR3aa: CASSQDWGETYEQYF; CDR3nt: TGCGCCAGCAGCCAAGATTGGGGGGAGACCTACGAGCAGTACTTC
v_gene: TRBV4-2; j_gene: TRBJ1-1; abundance: .; d_gene: .; CDR3aa: CASSQDLEASEAFF; CDR3nt: TGTGCCAGCAGCCAAGATCTTGAGGCCTCTGAAGCTTTCTTT
v_gene: TRBV9; j_gene: TRBJ1-6; abundance: .; d_gene: .; CDR3aa: CASSPRGGERSPLHF; CDR3nt: TGTGCCAGCAGCCCCCGGGGGGGGGAGCGGTCACCCCTCCACTTT
v_gene: TRBV7-9; j_gene: TRBJ2-2; abundance: .; d_gene: .; CDR3aa: CASSSRNTGELFF; CDR3nt: TGTGCCAGCAGCTCCCGGAACACCGGGGAGCTGTTTTTT
v_gene: TRBV30; j_gene: TRBJ1-4; abundance: .; d_gene: TRBD1; CDR3aa: CAGTGFNEKLFF; CDR3nt: TGTGCCGGGACAGGGTTTAATGAAAAACTGTTTTTT
v_gene: TRBV29-1; j_gene: TRBJ1-4; abundance: .; d_gene: .; CDR3aa: CSVGETATNEKLFF; CDR3nt: TGCAGCGTTGGGGAGACTGCAACTAATGAAAAACTGTTTTTT
v_gene: TRBV5-6; j_gene: TRBJ2-7; abundance: .; d_gene: .; CDR3aa: CASSPRGSKRTYEQYF; CDR3nt: TGTGCCAGCAGCCCCCGCGGATCTAAGAGGACCTACGAGCAGTACTTC
v_gene: TRBV28; j_gene: TRBJ2-7; abundance: .; d_gene: .; CDR3aa: CASSLQGNEQYF; CDR3nt: TGTGCCAGCAGTTTACAGGGAAACGAGCAGTACTTC
v_gene: TRBV9; j_gene: TRBJ1-6; abundance: .; d_gene: .; CDR3aa: CASSKQGRDSPLHF; CDR3nt: TGTGCCAGCAGCAAACAGGGTAGGGATTCACCCCTCCACTTT
v_gene: TRBV9; j_gene: TRBJ2-3; abundance: .; d_gene: .; CDR3aa: CASSVRGPGSSTDTQYF; CDR3nt: TGTGCCAGCAGCGTGCGGGGGCCAGGATCTAGCACAGATACGCAGTATTTT
v_gene: TRBV7-8; j_gene: TRBJ1-5; abundance: .; d_gene: .; CDR3aa: CASSLDELNQPQHF; CDR3nt: TGTGCCAGCAGCTTAGACGAGCTAAATCAGCCCCAGCATTTT
v_gene: TRBV29-1; j_gene: TRBJ1-2; abundance: .; d_gene: .; CDR3aa: CSVIRGTNYGYTF; CDR3nt: TGCAGCGTAATCAGGGGTACTAACTATGGCTACACCTTC
v_gene: TRBV4-1; j_gene: TRBJ2-1; abundance: once; d_gene: TRBD2; CDR3aa: CASSSTSGGSNEQFF; CDR3nt: TGCGCCAGCAGCTCGACTAGCGGGGGATCCAATGAGCAGTTCTTC
v_gene: TRBV2; j_gene: TRBJ2-3; abundance: .; d_gene: .; CDR3aa: CASSEVPVSTDTQYF; CDR3nt: TGTGCCAGCAGTGAAGTTCCAGTCAGCACAGATACGCAGTATTTT
v_gene: TRBV5-1; j_gene: TRBJ1-1; abundance: .; d_gene: .; CDR3aa: CASSCGWEGTEAFF; CDR3nt: TGCGCCAGCAGCTGCGGATGGGAGGGCACTGAAGCTTTCTTT
v_gene: TRBV6-1; j_gene: TRBJ1-6; abundance: once; d_gene: .; CDR3aa: CASGTLGDRREALHF; CDR3nt: TGTGCCAGCGGGACTTTGGGGGATCGACGTGAGGCCCTCCACTTT
v_gene: TRBV18; j_gene: TRBJ2-7; abundance: .; d_gene: .; CDR3aa: CASSPTAGAVNEQYF; CDR3nt: TGTGCCAGCTCACCGACCGCAGGGGCAGTAAATGAGCAGTACTTC
v_gene: TRBV6-1; j_gene: TRBJ1-1; abundance: .; d_gene: TRBD1; CDR3aa: CASHQTGEATEAFF; CDR3nt: TGTGCCAGCCACCAAACAGGGGAGGCCACTGAAGCTTTCTTT
v_gene: TRBV5-6; j_gene: TRBJ1-2; abundance: .; d_gene: .; CDR3aa: CASRGQGKNLYGYTF; CDR3nt: TGTGCCAGCAGGGGGCAGGGTAAAAACCTCTATGGCTACACCTTC
v_gene: TRBV2; j_gene: TRBJ1-6; abundance: .; d_gene: TRBD1; CDR3aa: CASGQGYASPLHF; CDR3nt: TGTGCCAGCGGACAGGGATATGCTTCACCCCTCCACTTT
v_gene: TRBV7-9; j_gene: TRBJ2-7; abundance: once; d_gene: .; CDR3aa: CASSLIVPYEQYF; CDR3nt: TGTGCCAGCAGCTTAATAGTCCCCTACGAGCAGTACTTC
v_gene: TRBV7-9; j_gene: TRBJ2-6; abundance: .; d_gene: TRBD2; CDR3aa: CASSTGLTGANVLTF; CDR3nt: TGTGCCAGCAGCACGGGACTAACTGGGGCCAACGTCCTGACTTTC
v_gene: TRBV11-2; j_gene: TRBJ1-1; abundance: .; d_gene: .; CDR3aa: CASSFPRSLEAFF; CDR3nt: TGTGCCAGCAGCTTCCCGCGGAGCCTTGAAGCTTTCTTT
v_gene: TRBV18; j_gene: TRBJ2-5; abundance: .; d_gene: .; CDR3aa: CASSYTSGLNQETQYF; CDR3nt: TGTGCCAGCTCATATACCAGCGGCCTGAACCAAGAGACCCAGTACTTC
v_gene: TRBV7-2; j_gene: TRBJ2-7; abundance: .; d_gene: .; CDR3aa: CASSLRGRAYEQYF; CDR3nt: TGTGCCAGCAGCTTACGAGGGAGAGCCTACGAGCAGTACTTC
v_gene: TRBV6-1; j_gene: TRBJ2-5; abundance: .; d_gene: TRBD2; CDR3aa: CASSGLAGQQETQYF; CDR3nt: TGTGCCAGCAGTGGACTAGCGGGGCAACAAGAGACCCAGTACTTC
v_gene: TRBV11-2; j_gene: TRBJ2-1; abundance: .; d_gene: TRBD1; CDR3aa: CASSSGGYYNEQFF; CDR3nt: TGTGCCAGCAGCTCAGGGGGTTACTACAATGAGCAGTTCTTC